In its sample, the clone carrying this TCR beta chain was seen a few times. Its antigen is still unknown. The data belong to a study of post-analysis software for immune sequencing data. Study-level results: Patients with multiple sclerosis recorded significantly lower normalized Chao1 diversity than controls, the study found. Under the F measure, samples that were prepared in one batch clustered strongly together. Comparison of patients with controls showed roughly five TRBV segments more frequent in patients, TRBV5-6, TRBV5-1 and TRBV20-1 among them.

Unique molecular identifiers were built into the TCR beta cDNA libraries. The source material, roughly 0.9 to 11 million T cells, gave rise to roughly 500,000 cDNA molecules. One entry per CDR3 protein, called by TCRdb with MiXCR from the PCR reads. The repertoire includes 350,000 to 500,000 distinct CDR3 sequences, 39% of them detected once, and around 8% sits in the top ten. Between the trimmed V and J ends, which lost 1 base and 8 bases, there was a span of 16 bases. Germline-derived CDR1 and CDR2 are SGHKS and YYEKEE (reference sequence). CDR3 length: 15 residues. This chain connects TRBV5-5 to TRBJ2-1, with D unresolved. Input material: blood. This sequence was found in a girl aged 2-15 years with multiple sclerosis. This CDR3 is CASSLKGPGMDEQFF. The CDR3 DNA is TGTGCCAGCAGCTTGAAAGGGCCCGGTATGGATGAGCAGTTCTTC.